These 32 T cell receptor beta chains share one sample of origin, sequenced in a study of blood T cell repertoires in COVID-19. Profiling relied on immunoSEQ multiplex PCR, and the TCRdb table lists in-frame clones only, not all of them. The profile covers a few hundred thousand clones, with around 85% appearing a single time and 18% taken by the ten largest. The sequenced sample consisted of PBMCs or T cells enriched from blood (not recorded which). These TCRs come from a man aged 35 to 55 who had recovered from COVID-19.

The chain carries TRBV4-2 and TRBJ2-3, with 7 bases fitting TRBD2. The CDR3 totals 15 residues. J gave up 8 bases and V 1 base, and 9 bases lay outside the gene matches. CDR1 is LGHNA, CDR2 YNFKEQ, per germline. The CDR3 DNA sequence: TGTGCCAGCAGCCAAGGGCTAGCGGCCCCAGGTACGCAGTATTTT. It codes for CASSQGLAAPGTQYF.

This chain joins TRBV9 and TRBJ2-3; no clear D gene. Germline V gives CDR1 SGDLS, CDR2 YYNGEE. CDR3 length equals 13 residues. V lost 4 bases, J lost 6 bases, and 12 bases lay in between. This chain's CDR3 is CASSPSVEDTQYF. The CDR3 bases are TGTGCCAGCAGCCCCTCGGTGGAGGATACGCAGTATTTT.

The genes are TRBV7-3 and TRBJ2-3, with a possible D match to TRBD2 (6 bases). Per germline, CDR1 SGHTA and CDR2 FQGTGA. This CDR3 is 15 amino acids long. Trimming pared 1 base from V and 5 bases from J, leaving 13 bases between. CDR3 protein: CASSLMGTEEDTQYF. The CDR3 region has the DNA TGTGCCAGCAGCTTAATGGGGACTGAGGAAGATACGCAGTATTTT.

This rearrangement joins TRBV4-3 to TRBJ2-1, with D possibly matching TRBD1 (6 bases). CDR3 length: 14 amino acids. V was shortened by 5 bases and J by 5 bases, with 13 bases between the two germline ends. From germline, CDR1 is LGHNA and CDR2 YSLEER. The CDR3: CASSRGGSDNEQFF. CDR3 in DNA: TGCGCCAGCAGCAGAGGGGGTAGTGACAATGAGCAGTTCTTC.

The chain joins TRBV10-1 to TRBJ1-1; no firm D call. The germline gives CDR1 WNHNN, CDR2 SYGVQD (reference sequence). The CDR3 contains 13 residues. With 2 bases removed from V and 6 bases from J, the gap between germline ends came to 10 bases. As DNA, the CDR3 is TGCGCCAGCAGTGAGGGCCCCGGGGCTGAAGCTTTCTTT. Residues: CASSEGPGAEAFF.

The chain employs TRBV28 and TRBJ2-7; tentatively, D is TRBD2 (5 bases). Germline CDR1 MDHEN, CDR2 SYDVKM. This CDR3 comprises 15 residues. The V gene lost 3 bases and the J gene lost 1 base, with 13 bases spanning the gap. CDR3: CASSLSGSRSYEQYF. The CDR3 coding sequence is TGTGCCAGCAGTTTGAGTGGGAGTCGGTCCTACGAGCAGTACTTC.

The chain has TRBV4-1 and TRBJ2-7; D is unresolved. Trimming removed 1 base from V and 4 bases from J, with 8 bases in between. Looked up from germline, CDR1 is MGHRA and CDR2 is YSYEKL. There are 13 residues in the CDR3. CDR3 bases: TGCGCCAGCAGCCAAGTGGCACAGTACGAGCAGTACTTC. Translated: CASSQVAQYEQYF.

The chain employs TRBV5-1 and TRBJ2-5; D not certain. Trimming stripped 4 bases from V and 2 bases from J, with 9 bases between. Germline V gene sequence: CDR1 SGHRS, CDR2 YFSETQ. The CDR3 runs to 13 residues. CDR3 residues: CASSRRLQETQYF. CDR3 nucleotide sequence: TGCGCCAGCAGCCGGAGATTGCAAGAGACCCAGTACTTC.

V and J are TRBV4-1 and TRBJ2-7; 11 bases are shared with TRBD2. The germline gives CDR1 MGHRA, CDR2 YSYEKL. Trimming took 1 base from V and 5 from J; bases not matched to a gene: 4. The CDR3 length is 15 residues. As DNA, the CDR3 is TGCGCCAGCAGCCAAGGGTTGACTAGCGGGAACGAGCAGTACTTC. It specifies CASSQGLTSGNEQYF.

The chain carries TRBV7-9 and TRBJ1-2, with a possible D match to TRBD1 (6 bases). Trimming left V 5 bases short and J 1 base short, with 11 bases between. CDR1 is SEHNR, CDR2 FQNEAQ, per germline (reference sequence). This CDR3 is built from 14 residues. CDR3 nucleotide sequence: TGTGCCAGCAGCCCCGACAGGCTTAACTATGGCTACACCTTC. Translated: CASSPDRLNYGYTF.

V usage is TRBV11-2 and J usage is TRBJ2-1; 7 positions agree with TRBD2. This CDR3 is 17 amino acids long. Losses at the gene ends were 5 bases for V and 3 bases for J; bases not matched to a gene: 13. Germline V gives CDR1 SGHAT, CDR2 FQNNGV. CDR3 loop: CASSPQQSGTIYNEQFF. The CDR3 nucleotides read TGTGCCAGCAGCCCCCAACAGAGCGGGACTATCTACAATGAGCAGTTCTTC.

This clone was counted between two and nine times. CDR3 amino acids: CASSVGTAFTGELFF. The CDR3 DNA follows: TGTGCCAGCAGTGTTGGGACAGCCTTCACCGGGGAGCTGTTTTTT. The chain employs TRBV2 and TRBJ2-2; TRBD1 agrees at 7 bases. The CDR3 length is 15 residues. V shed 4 bases, J shed 4 bases, and the junction held 6 bases outside the gene matches. Germline CDR1 is SNHLY and CDR2 is FYNNEI.

The chain has TRBV6-6 and TRBJ2-7, with 9 positions matching TRBD2. The length of the CDR3 is 16 residues. Germline CDR1 reads MNHNY; CDR2 reads SVGAGI (reference sequence). V was clipped by 6 bases and J by 0 bases; unmatched bases: 9. CDR3 protein: CASRPPTSGSSYEQYF. The CDR3 DNA reads as TGTGCCAGCAGACCGCCAACTAGCGGGTCCTCCTACGAGCAGTACTTC.

CDR3 residues: CASSQDLRAGDTGELFF. The CDR3, as DNA: TGCGCCAGCAGCCAAGATCTTCGGGCGGGAGACACCGGGGAGCTGTTTTTT. The gene calls are TRBV4-3 and TRBJ2-2, with 7 bases lining up with TRBD2. The V and J ends lost 0 bases and 3 bases, in that order; junction bases with no gene match: 7. In germline, CDR1 is LGHNA, CDR2 YSLEER. The CDR3 consists of 17 residues.

The chain couples TRBV15 to TRBJ2-3; D is possibly TRBD1 (5 bases). The CDR3 extends over 13 amino acids. Germline V CDR1 and CDR2: LNHNV, YYDKDF (reference sequence). Trimming left V 3 bases short and J 5 bases short, with 9 bases between. CDR3 loop: CATSSGAGDTQYF. The CDR3 nucleotides are TGTGCCACCAGCAGTGGGGCCGGAGATACGCAGTATTTT.

The chain employs TRBV14 and TRBJ2-1; 8 bases align to TRBD2. V lost 1 base, J lost 6 bases, and 11 bases stayed unmatched. There are 17 residues in the CDR3. Germline CDR1 and CDR2: SGHDN and FVKESK. The CDR3 DNA is TGTGCCAGCAGCCAAGTCCCATGGGCGGGAGGATTCAATGAGCAGTTCTTC. Protein sequence: CASSQVPWAGGFNEQFF. Complete variable domain (other parts from reference TRBV14 and TRBJ2-1): EAGVTQFPSHSVIEKGQTVTLRCDPISGHDNLYWYRRVMGKEIKFLLHFVKESKQDESGMPNNRFLAERTGGTYSTLKVQPAELEDSGVYFCASSQVPWAGGFNEQFFGPGTRLTVL.

CDR3 region: CASGLILSGMGGEQFF. In DNA form, the CDR3 reads TGTGCTAGTGGTTTAATCCTATCGGGTATGGGAGGGGAGCAGTTCTTC. V usage is TRBV12-5 and J usage is TRBJ2-1; 7 bases line up with TRBD2. V was clipped by 3 bases and J by 10 bases; unmatched bases: 15. The CDR3 has 16 amino acids. Per the germline V gene, CDR1 is LGHNT and CDR2 is FRNRAP.

The genes are TRBV5-1 and TRBJ1-1; TRBD1 agrees at 12 bases. CDR1 is SGHRS and CDR2 is YFSETQ in the germline V gene. The CDR3 covers 17 residues. Germline trimming cut 0 bases from V and 10 bases from J; bases unmatched to any gene: 13. CDR3 nucleotides: TGCGCCAGCAGCTTGGGGGACAGGGGGCGGAAGAAGGGTGGAGCTTTCTTT. It specifies CASSLGDRGRKKGGAFF.

This chain connects TRBV15 to TRBJ2-5; 10 positions match TRBD1. J was trimmed by 4 bases and V by 2 bases; bases with no gene match: 7. The germline V gene has CDR1 LNHNV and CDR2 YYDKDF (reference sequence). The CDR3 contains 16 residues. The CDR3 here is CATSRPGTGARETQYF. The CDR3 bases are TGTGCCACCAGCAGACCAGGGACAGGGGCAAGAGAGACCCAGTACTTC.

Written as DNA, the CDR3 is TGTGCCATCAGTGAGGACCTAGCGGGAGTGAACACCGGGGAGCTGTTTTTT. This gives the protein CAISEDLAGVNTGELFF. The chain combines TRBV10-3 with TRBJ2-2; 10 positions agree with TRBD2. Germline V lookup: CDR1 ENHRY, CDR2 SYGVKD. J gave up 1 base and V 2 bases, and 4 bases lay outside the gene matches. The CDR3 is 17 residues long.

This sequence joins TRBV7-3 and TRBJ1-1; D possibly corresponds to TRBD1 (6 bases). Germline CDR1 is SGHTA and CDR2 is FQGTGA. V was cut by 5 bases and J by 1 base, with 11 bases left in between. The CDR3 consists of 14 residues. For the CDR3, the DNA is TGTGCCAGCAGCCCACAGGGATCGAACACTGAAGCTTTCTTT. As protein: CASSPQGSNTEAFF. Variable domain in full (rest from reference TRBV7-3 and TRBJ1-1): GAGVSQTPSNKVTEKGKYVELRCDPISGHTALYWYRQSLGQGPEFLIYFQGTGAADDSGLPNDRFFAVRPEGSVSTLKIQRTERGDSAVYLCASSPQGSNTEAFFGQGTRLTVV.

The chain carries TRBV9 and TRBJ2-7; 13 nucleotides align to TRBD2. J lost 5 bases, V lost 4 bases, and 6 bases had no gene match. The CDR3 sequence is 15 residues long. Germline loops: CDR1 SGDLS, CDR2 YYNGEE. CDR3 sequence (DNA): TGTGCCAGCAGCAACGGACTAGCGGGAGTCCACGAGCAGTACTTC. This encodes CASSNGLAGVHEQYF.

This chain uses TRBV5-4 with TRBJ2-4, with D unresolved. V dropped 5 bases and J dropped 0 bases, with 12 bases sitting between them. Germline CDR1 and CDR2: SGHNT and YYREEE (reference sequence). This CDR3 has 15 amino acids. CDR3 coding DNA: TGTGCCAGCAGACCAGACATGTTAGCCAAAAACATTCAGTACTTC. Residues: CASRPDMLAKNIQYF.

V and J are TRBV7-9 and TRBJ2-3; D unclear. The CDR3 is 15 amino acids. In germline, CDR1 is SEHNR, CDR2 FQNEAQ (reference sequence). The V and J ends lost 5 bases and 0 bases respectively, with 12 bases between them. CDR3 sequence (DNA): TGTGCCAGCAGCCATGGTCGCTACAGCACAGATACGCAGTATTTT. Translation gives CASSHGRYSTDTQYF. Together with reference TRBV7-9 and TRBJ2-3, the CDR3 gives the full variable domain: DTGVSQNPRHKITKRGQNVTFRCDPISEHNRLYWYRQTLGQGPEFLTYFQNEAQLEKSRLLSDRFSAERPKGSFSTLEIQRTEQGDSAMYLCASSHGRYSTDTQYFGPGTRLTVL.

V and J are TRBV12-3 or TRBV12-4 and TRBJ2-1, with TRBD1 matching 8 bases. The CDR3 has 13 amino acids. V shed 6 bases and J 6 bases; nucleotides not matched to a gene: 4. This chain's CDR3 is CASRPGQGNEQFF. The CDR3 bases are TGTGCCAGCAGGCCCGGACAGGGCAATGAGCAGTTCTTC.

This clone has more than one count but fewer than ten. The chain recombines TRBV29-1 with TRBJ1-5; 8 nucleotides line up with TRBD1. Germline assignment: CDR1 SQVTM and CDR2 ANQGSEA. The CDR3 extends over 14 amino acids. V gave up 5 bases and J gave up 3 bases; unmatched junction bases: 6. The CDR3, as DNA: TGCAGCGTTAAAGCGGACAGGGACAATCAGCCCCAGCATTTT. This gives the protein CSVKADRDNQPQHF.

The rearrangement links TRBV9 to TRBJ2-3; 11 bases map to TRBD2. The length of the CDR3 is 16 residues. Germline-derived CDR1 and CDR2 are SGDLS and YYNGEE. V gave up 0 bases and J gave up 7 bases; unmatched junction bases: 7. The CDR3 sequence is CASSVAPTSGRHTQYF. DNA of the CDR3: TGTGCCAGCAGCGTAGCTCCAACTAGCGGGAGACATACGCAGTATTTT.

The chain is built from TRBV9 and TRBJ2-7, with a weak D call TRBD1 (6 bases). The germline V gene has CDR1 SGDLS and CDR2 YYNGEE. CDR3 length: 16 residues. The ends were cut back, 0 bases at V and 1 base at J, with 14 bases in the middle. CDR3 nucleotide sequence: TGTGCCAGCAGCGTAGGTAAGGGGGAGCCATCCTACGAGCAGTACTTC. Translated, it gives CASSVGKGEPSYEQYF. Based on the CDR3 plus reference TRBV9 and TRBJ2-7, the full variable domain is DSGVTQTPKHLITATGQRVTLRCSPRSGDLSVYWYQQSLDQGLQFLIQYYNGEERAKGNILERFSAQQFPDLHSELNLSSLELGDSALYFCASSVGKGEPSYEQYFGPGTRLTVT.

The V and J genes are TRBV5-1 and TRBJ2-3; D may be TRBD2 (5 bases). Trimming removed 0 bases at V and 7 bases at J, with 15 bases between. The germline V gene has CDR1 SGHRS and CDR2 YFSETQ. CDR3 length: 15 amino acids. CDR3 protein: CASSLGGIGRNTQYF. As DNA, the CDR3 is TGCGCCAGCAGCTTGGGAGGGATTGGTCGGAATACGCAGTATTTT.

This rearrangement joins TRBV4-2 to TRBJ2-7; a possible D gene is TRBD1 (5 bases). The V end was cut by 0 bases, the J end by 7 bases, with 10 bases between. The CDR3 extends over 13 amino acids. Germline CDR1 and CDR2: LGHNA and YNFKEQ. This CDR3 is CASSQEIGVEQYF. In nucleotides, the CDR3 is TGTGCCAGCAGCCAAGAAATAGGGGTGGAGCAGTACTTC.

This rearrangement joins TRBV29-1 to TRBJ2-1; possibly TRBD2 for D (6 bases). Trimming pared 2 bases from V and 4 bases from J, leaving 21 bases between. Germline V lookup: CDR1 SQVTM, CDR2 ANQGSEA. The CDR3 is 17 residues long. This CDR3 is CSVERGPTRKQYNEQFF. CDR3 coding DNA: TGCAGCGTTGAAAGAGGTCCGACTAGGAAACAGTACAATGAGCAGTTCTTC.

The chain is built from TRBV30 and TRBJ1-2, with 7 bases that match TRBD1. Germline lookup yields CDR1 GTSNPN and CDR2 SVGIG (reference sequence). Germline trimming cut 7 bases from V and 10 bases from J; bases unmatched to any gene: 6. The CDR3 length is 10 residues. CDR3 nucleotide sequence: TGTGCCTTCCGACAGGGCGTCTACACCTTC. It specifies CAFRQGVYTF.